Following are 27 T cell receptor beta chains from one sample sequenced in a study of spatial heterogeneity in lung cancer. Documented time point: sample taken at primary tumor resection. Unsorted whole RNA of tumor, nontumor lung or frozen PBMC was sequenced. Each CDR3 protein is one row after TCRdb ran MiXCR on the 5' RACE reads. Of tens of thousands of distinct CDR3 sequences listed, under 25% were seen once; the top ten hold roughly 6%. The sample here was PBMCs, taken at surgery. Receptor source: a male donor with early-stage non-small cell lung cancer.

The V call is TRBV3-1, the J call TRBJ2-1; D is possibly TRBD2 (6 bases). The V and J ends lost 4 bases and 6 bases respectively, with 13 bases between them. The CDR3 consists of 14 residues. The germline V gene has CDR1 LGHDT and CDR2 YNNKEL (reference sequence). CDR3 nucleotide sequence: TGTGCCAGCAGCCCTGGAGCGGGTTCCAATGAGCAGTTCTTC. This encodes CASSPGAGSNEQFF.

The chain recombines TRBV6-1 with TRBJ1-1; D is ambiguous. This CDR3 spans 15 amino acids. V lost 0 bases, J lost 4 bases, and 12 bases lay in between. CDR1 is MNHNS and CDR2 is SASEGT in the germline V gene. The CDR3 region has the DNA TGTGCCAGCAGTGAAGCGCGTGGGATATTCACTGAAGCTTTCTTT. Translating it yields CASSEARGIFTEAFF.

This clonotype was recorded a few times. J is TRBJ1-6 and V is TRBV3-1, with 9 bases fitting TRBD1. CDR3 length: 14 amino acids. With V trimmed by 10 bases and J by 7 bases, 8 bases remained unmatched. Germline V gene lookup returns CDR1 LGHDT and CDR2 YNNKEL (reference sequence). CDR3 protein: CATRPGTGNSPLHF. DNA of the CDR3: TGTGCCACTCGTCCCGGGACAGGGAATTCACCCCTCCACTTT.

CDR3 sequence: CAISELTSGKETQYF. CDR3 nucleotides: TGTGCCATCAGTGAGCTGACTAGCGGAAAAGAGACCCAGTACTTC. This chain joins TRBV10-3 and TRBJ2-5; 9 nucleotides align to TRBD2. V shed 2 bases and J 3 bases; nucleotides not matched to a gene: 4. This CDR3 has 15 residues. Germline CDR1 is ENHRY and CDR2 is SYGVKD.

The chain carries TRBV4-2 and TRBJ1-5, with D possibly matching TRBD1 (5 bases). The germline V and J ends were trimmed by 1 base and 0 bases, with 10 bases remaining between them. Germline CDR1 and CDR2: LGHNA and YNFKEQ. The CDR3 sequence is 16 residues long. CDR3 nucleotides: TGTGCCAGCAGCCAAGGGGCAGGGTCTAGCAATCAGCCCCAGCATTTT. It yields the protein CASSQGAGSSNQPQHF.

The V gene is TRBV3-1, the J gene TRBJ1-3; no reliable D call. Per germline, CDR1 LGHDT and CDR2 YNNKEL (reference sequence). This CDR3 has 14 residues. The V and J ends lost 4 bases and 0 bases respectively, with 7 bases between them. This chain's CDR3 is CASSPGNSGNTIYF. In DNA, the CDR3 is TGTGCCAGCAGCCCCGGGAACTCTGGAAACACCATATATTTT.

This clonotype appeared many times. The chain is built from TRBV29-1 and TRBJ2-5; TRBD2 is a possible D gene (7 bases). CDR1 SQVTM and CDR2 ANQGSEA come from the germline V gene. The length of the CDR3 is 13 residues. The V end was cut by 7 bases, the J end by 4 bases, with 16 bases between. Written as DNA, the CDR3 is TGCAGCGCCTTCAGGGGAGGGATAGAGACCCAGTACTTC. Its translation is CSAFRGGIETQYF. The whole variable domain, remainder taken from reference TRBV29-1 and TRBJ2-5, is SAVISQKPSRDICQRGTSLTIQCQVDSQVTMMFWYRQQPGQSLTLIATANQGSEATYESGFVIDKFPISRPNLTFSTLTVSNMSPEDSSIYLCSAFRGGIETQYFGPGTRLLVL.

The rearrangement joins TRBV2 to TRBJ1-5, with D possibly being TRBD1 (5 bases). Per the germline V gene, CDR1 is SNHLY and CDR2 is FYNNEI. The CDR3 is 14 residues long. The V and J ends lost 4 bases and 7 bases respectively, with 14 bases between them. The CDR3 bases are TGTGCCAGCAGTGCCAGGGCGATTGGACAGCCCCAGCATTTT. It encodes CASSARAIGQPQHF.

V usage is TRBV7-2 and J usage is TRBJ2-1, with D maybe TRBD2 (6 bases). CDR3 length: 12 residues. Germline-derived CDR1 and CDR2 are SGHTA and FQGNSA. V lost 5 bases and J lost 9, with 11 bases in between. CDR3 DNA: TGTGCCAGCAGCCACGGACTAAGTGAGCAGTTCTTC. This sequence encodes CASSHGLSEQFF.

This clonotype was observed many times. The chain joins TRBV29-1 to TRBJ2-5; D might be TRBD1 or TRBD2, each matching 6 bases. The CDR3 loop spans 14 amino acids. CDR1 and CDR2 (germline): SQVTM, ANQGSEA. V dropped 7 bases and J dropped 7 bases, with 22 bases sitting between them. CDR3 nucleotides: TGCAGCGCTGGACGAGGGGGGCCGGCAGGGACCCAGTACTTC. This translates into CSAGRGGPAGTQYF.

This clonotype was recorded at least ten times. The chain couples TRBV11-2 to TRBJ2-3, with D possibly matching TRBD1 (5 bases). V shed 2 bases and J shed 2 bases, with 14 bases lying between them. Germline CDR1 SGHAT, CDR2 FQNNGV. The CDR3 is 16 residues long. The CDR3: CASSLQQGRDTDTQYF. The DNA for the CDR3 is TGTGCCAGCAGCTTACAACAAGGCAGGGACACAGATACGCAGTATTTT.

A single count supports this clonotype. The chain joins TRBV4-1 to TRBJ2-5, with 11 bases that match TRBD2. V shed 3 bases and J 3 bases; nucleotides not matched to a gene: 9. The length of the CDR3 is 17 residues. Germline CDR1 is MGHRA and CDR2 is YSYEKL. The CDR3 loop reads CASSHERGLAEKETQYF. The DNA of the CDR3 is TGCGCCAGCAGCCACGAACGGGGACTAGCGGAAAAAGAGACCCAGTACTTC.

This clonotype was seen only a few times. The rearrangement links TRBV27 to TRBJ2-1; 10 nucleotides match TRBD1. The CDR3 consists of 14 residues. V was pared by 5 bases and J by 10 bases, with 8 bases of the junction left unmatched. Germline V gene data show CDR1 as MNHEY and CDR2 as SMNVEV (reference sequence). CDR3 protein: CASSRQGASSEQFF. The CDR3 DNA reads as TGTGCCAGCAGTAGACAGGGGGCAAGCAGCGAGCAGTTCTTC.

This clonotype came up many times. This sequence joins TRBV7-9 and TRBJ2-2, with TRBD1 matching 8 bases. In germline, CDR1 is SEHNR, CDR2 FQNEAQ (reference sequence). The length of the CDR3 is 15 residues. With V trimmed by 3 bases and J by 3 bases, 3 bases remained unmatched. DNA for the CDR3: TGTGCCAGCAGCTTGCAGGGGGCGGACACCGGGGAGCTGTTTTTT. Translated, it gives CASSLQGADTGELFF.

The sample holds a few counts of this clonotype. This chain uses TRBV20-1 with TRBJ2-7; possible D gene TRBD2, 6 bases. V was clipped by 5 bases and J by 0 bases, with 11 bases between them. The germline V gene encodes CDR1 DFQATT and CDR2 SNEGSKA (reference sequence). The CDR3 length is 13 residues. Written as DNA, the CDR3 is TGCAGTGCTTGGGACTTAAGCTCCTACGAGCAGTACTTC. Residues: CSAWDLSSYEQYF.

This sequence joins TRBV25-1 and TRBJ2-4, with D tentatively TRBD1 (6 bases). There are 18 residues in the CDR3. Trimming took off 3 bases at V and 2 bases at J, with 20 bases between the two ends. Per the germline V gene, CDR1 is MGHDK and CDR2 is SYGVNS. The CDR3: CASSDRAVAGETKNIQYF. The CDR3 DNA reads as TGTGCCAGCAGTGACCGAGCAGTGGCAGGGGAAACCAAAAACATTCAGTACTTC.

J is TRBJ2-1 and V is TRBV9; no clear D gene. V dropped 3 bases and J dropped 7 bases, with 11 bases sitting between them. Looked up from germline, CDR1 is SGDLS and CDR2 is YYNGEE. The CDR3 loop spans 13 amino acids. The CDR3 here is CASSGGSSNEQFF. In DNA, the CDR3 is TGTGCCAGCAGCGGCGGATCCAGTAATGAGCAGTTCTTC. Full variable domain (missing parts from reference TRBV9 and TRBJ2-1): DSGVTQTPKHLITATGQRVTLRCSPRSGDLSVYWYQQSLDQGLQFLIQYYNGEERAKGNILERFSAQQFPDLHSELNLSSLELGDSALYFCASSGGSSNEQFFGPGTRLTVL.

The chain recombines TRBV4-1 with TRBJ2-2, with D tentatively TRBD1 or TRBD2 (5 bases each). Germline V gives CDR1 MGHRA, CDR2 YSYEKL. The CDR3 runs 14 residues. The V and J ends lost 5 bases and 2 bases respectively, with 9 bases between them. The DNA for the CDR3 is TGCGCCAGCAGCGGGACGCCCAACACCGGGGAGCTGTTTTTT. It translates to CASSGTPNTGELFF.

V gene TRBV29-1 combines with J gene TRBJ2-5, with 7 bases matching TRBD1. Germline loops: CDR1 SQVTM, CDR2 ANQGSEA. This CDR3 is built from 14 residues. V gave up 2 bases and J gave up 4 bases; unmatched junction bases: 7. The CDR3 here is CSVEPDRAAETQYF. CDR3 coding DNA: TGCAGCGTTGAACCCGACAGGGCGGCAGAGACCCAGTACTTC.

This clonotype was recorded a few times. CDR3 nucleotide sequence: TGTGCCAGCAGCTTACAGGGGGCGCGAGAGACCCAGTACTTC. Amino acid sequence: CASSLQGARETQYF. This chain joins TRBV5-4 and TRBJ2-5; 9 nucleotides align to TRBD1. J was trimmed by 4 bases and V by 2 bases; bases with no gene match: 3. Germline CDR1 SGHNT, CDR2 YYREEE (reference sequence). The length of the CDR3 is 14 residues. Using reference TRBV5-4 and TRBJ2-5 for the parts outside the CDR3, the full variable domain is ETGVTQSPTHLIKTRGQQVTLRCSSQSGHNTVSWYQQALGQGPQFIFQYYREEENGRGNFPPRFSGLQFPNYSSELNVNALELDDSALYLCASSLQGARETQYFGPGTRLLVL.

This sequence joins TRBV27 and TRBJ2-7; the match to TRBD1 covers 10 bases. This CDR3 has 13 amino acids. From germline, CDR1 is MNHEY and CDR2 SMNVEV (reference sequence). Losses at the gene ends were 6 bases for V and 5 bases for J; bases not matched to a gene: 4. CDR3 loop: CASSRQGADEQYF. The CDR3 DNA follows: TGTGCCAGCAGCCGACAGGGGGCGGACGAGCAGTACTTC.

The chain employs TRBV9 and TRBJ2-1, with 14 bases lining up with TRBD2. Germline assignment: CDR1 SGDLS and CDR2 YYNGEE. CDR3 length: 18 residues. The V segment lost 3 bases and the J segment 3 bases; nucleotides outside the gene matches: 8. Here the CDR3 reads CASSGGLAGAVGYNEQFF. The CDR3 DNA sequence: TGTGCCAGCAGCGGGGGACTAGCGGGAGCGGTGGGCTACAATGAGCAGTTCTTC.

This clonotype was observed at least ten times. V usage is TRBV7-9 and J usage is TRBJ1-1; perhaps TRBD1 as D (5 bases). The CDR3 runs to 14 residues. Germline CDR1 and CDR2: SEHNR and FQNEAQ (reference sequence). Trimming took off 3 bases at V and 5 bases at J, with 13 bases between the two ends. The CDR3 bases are TGTGCCAGCAGCTTCTGGACGGAGGGGACTGAAGCTTTCTTT. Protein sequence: CASSFWTEGTEAFF.

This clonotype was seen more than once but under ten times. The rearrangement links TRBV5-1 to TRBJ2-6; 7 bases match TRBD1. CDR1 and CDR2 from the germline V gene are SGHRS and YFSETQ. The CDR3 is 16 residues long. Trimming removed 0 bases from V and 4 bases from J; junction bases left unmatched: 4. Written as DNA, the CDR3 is TGCGCCAGCAGCTTGGCAACAGGGGCCGGGGCCAACGTCCTGACTTTC. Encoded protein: CASSLATGAGANVLTF.

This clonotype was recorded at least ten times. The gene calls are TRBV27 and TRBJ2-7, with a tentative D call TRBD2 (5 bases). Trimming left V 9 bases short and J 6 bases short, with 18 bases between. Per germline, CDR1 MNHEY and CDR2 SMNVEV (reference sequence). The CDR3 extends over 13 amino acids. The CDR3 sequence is CASRAWTAGEQYF. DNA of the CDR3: TGTGCCAGTCGGGCGTGGACTGCCGGCGAGCAGTACTTC.

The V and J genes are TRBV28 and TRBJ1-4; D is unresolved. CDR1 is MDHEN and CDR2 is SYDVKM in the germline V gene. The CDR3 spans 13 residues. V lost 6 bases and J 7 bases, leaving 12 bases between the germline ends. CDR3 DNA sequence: TGTGCCAGCAGGATGCCTCCGGGTGAAAAACTGTTTTTT. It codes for CASRMPPGEKLFF.

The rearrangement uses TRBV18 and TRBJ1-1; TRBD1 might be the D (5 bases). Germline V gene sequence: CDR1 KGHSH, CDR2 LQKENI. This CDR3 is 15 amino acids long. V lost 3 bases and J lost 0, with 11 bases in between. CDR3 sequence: CASSPQTEMNTEAFF. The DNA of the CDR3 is TGTGCCAGCTCACCCCAGACAGAAATGAACACTGAAGCTTTCTTT. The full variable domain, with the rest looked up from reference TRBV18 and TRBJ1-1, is NAGVMQNPRHLVRRRGQEARLRCSPMKGHSHVYWYRQLPEEGLKFMVYLQKENIIDESGMPKERFSAEFPKEGPSILRIQQVVRGDSAAYFCASSPQTEMNTEAFFGQGTRLTVV.